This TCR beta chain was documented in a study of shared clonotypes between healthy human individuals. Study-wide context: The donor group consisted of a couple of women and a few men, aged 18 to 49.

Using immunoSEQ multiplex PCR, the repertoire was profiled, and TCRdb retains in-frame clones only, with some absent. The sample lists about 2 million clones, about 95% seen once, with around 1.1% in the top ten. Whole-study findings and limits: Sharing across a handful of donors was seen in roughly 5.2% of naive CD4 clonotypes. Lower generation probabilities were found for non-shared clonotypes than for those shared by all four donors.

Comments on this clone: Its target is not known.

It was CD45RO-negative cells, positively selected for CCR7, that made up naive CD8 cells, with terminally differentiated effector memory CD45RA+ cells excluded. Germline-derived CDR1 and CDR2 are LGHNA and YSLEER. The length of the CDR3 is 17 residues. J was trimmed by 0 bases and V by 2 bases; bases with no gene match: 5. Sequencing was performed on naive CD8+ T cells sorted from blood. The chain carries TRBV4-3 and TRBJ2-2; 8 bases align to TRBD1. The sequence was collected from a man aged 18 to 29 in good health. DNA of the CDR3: TGCGCCAGCAGCCAACCAACGACAGGGGCGAACACCGGGGAGCTGTTTTTT. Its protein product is CASSQPTTGANTGELFF.